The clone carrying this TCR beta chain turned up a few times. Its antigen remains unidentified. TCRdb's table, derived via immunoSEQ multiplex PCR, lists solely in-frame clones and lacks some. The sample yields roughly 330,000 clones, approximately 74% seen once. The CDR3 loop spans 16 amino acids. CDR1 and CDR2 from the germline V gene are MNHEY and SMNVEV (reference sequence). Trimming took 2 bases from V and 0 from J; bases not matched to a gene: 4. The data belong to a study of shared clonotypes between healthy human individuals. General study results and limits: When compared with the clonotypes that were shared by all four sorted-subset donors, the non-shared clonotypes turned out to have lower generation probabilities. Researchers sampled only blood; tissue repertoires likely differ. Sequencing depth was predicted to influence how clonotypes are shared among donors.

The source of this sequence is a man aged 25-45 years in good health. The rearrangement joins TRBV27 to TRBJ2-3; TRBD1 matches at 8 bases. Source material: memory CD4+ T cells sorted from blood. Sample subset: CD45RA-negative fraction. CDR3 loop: CASSLRRQGSTDTQYF. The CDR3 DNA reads TGTGCCAGCAGTTTAAGGCGACAGGGGAGCACAGATACGCAGTATTTT.